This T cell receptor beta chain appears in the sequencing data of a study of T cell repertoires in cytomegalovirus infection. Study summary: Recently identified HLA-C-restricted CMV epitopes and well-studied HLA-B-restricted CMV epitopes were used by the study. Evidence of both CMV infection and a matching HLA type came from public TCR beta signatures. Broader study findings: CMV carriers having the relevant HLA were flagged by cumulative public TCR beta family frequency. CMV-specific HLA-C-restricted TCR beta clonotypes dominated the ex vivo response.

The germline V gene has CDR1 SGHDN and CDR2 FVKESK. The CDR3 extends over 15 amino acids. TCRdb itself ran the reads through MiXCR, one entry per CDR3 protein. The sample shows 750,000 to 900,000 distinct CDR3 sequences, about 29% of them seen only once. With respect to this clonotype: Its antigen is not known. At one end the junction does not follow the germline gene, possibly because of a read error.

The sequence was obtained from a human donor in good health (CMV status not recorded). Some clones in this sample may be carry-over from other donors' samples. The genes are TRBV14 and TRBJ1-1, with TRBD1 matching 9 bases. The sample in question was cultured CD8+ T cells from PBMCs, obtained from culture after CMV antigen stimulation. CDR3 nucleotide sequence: TGTGCCAGCAGCCCTACACAGGGGGCTGACACTGAAGCTTGCTTT. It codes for CASSPTQGADTEACF.